Listed here are 16 T cell receptor beta chains from one sample, sequenced in a study of T-cell memory formation after mild COVID-19. TCRdb redid the calling of the 5' RACE reads with MiXCR, one entry per CDR3 protein. Of about 440,000 distinct CDR3 sequences in the sample, 20% were seen once. Source material: PBMCs or a T cell subset sorted from them (not recorded which). The source of these receptors is an adult woman who had mild COVID-19 (a few samples of this study predate the infection). Cell type and time point are not known.

The table lists this clonotype with a few counts. The chain combines TRBV9 with TRBJ2-7, with D possibly matching TRBD1 (5 bases). The CDR3 sequence is 14 residues long. Per germline, CDR1 SGDLS and CDR2 YYNGEE. V was shortened by 3 bases and J by 0 bases, with 10 bases between the two germline ends. CDR3 bases: TGTGCCAGCAGCGCAGGGCAAAGCTCCTACGAGCAGTACTTC. Protein: CASSAGQSSYEQYF.

This clonotype was observed a few times. The rearrangement uses TRBV12-3 or TRBV12-4 and TRBJ1-6; 7 bases line up with TRBD1. Trimming cost V 3 bases and J 7 bases; bases outside gene matches: 9. The CDR3 consists of 16 residues. This chain's CDR3 is CASSLSPPGGNSPLHF. The CDR3, as DNA: TGTGCCAGCAGTTTGAGCCCTCCAGGGGGGAATTCACCCCTCCACTTT.

This clonotype was recorded many times. V is TRBV14 and J is TRBJ2-7; the D is unclear. Germline CDR1 and CDR2: SGHDN and FVKESK. The CDR3 has 13 residues. The V end lost 5 bases, the J end lost 3 bases, and 11 bases lay between the germline ends. The CDR3 DNA sequence: TGTGCCAGCAGCGATCATAACTTCTACGAGCAGTACTTC. Its protein product is CASSDHNFYEQYF.

This clonotype was seen repeatedly, ten times or more. The rearrangement links TRBV6-5 to TRBJ1-1; D is unclear. Germline loops: CDR1 MNHEY, CDR2 SVGAGI. This CDR3 contains 14 residues. V was clipped by 0 bases and J by 1 base, with 6 bases between them. The DNA of the CDR3 is TGTGCCAGCAGTTACTCTGTCGGGAACACTGAAGCTTTCTTT. It is translated as CASSYSVGNTEAFF.

This clonotype was counted only a few times. V is TRBV4-1 and J is TRBJ1-1; D may be TRBD1 (5 bases). The germline gives CDR1 MGHRA, CDR2 YSYEKL. This CDR3 is built from 14 residues. Between the trimmed V and J ends, which lost 1 base and 7 bases, there was a span of 13 bases. In DNA, the CDR3 is TGCGCCAGCAGCCAAGTGAAAGGGACGATTGAAGCTTTCTTT. It translates to CASSQVKGTIEAFF.

This clonotype was recorded a few times. This chain joins TRBV5-1 and TRBJ1-4; D unclear. V gave up 4 bases and J gave up 0 bases, with 10 bases separating them. The CDR3 totals 15 residues. Germline CDR1 reads SGHRS; CDR2 reads YFSETQ. This chain's CDR3 is CASSVDATTNEKLFF. The CDR3 nucleotides are TGCGCCAGCAGCGTGGACGCAACAACTAATGAAAAACTGTTTTTT.

The gene calls are TRBV3-1 and TRBJ2-7; the match to TRBD1 covers 9 bases. Germline CDR1 reads LGHDT; CDR2 reads YNNKEL (reference sequence). V trimming: 1 base; J trimming: 7 bases; junction bases outside the gene matches: 8. The CDR3 loop spans 15 amino acids. CDR3 in amino acids: CASSQGNRGRGEQYF. The CDR3 coding sequence is TGTGCCAGCAGCCAAGGAAACAGGGGGCGAGGGGAGCAGTACTTC.

This clonotype turned up a few times. This chain links TRBV4-2 with TRBJ2-3; D ambiguous. Germline V gives CDR1 LGHNA, CDR2 YNFKEQ. V was shortened by 4 bases and J by 6 bases, with 14 bases between the two germline ends. The CDR3 has 14 residues. Here the CDR3 reads CASSRYRASDTQYF. DNA for the CDR3: TGTGCCAGCAGCCGGTACCGAGCCTCCGATACGCAGTATTTT.

This chain links TRBV19 with TRBJ1-1; 10 bases agree with TRBD1. The CDR3 consists of 15 residues. CDR1 LNHDA and CDR2 SQIVND come from the germline V gene (reference sequence). V trimming: 5 bases; J trimming: 7 bases; junction bases outside the gene matches: 10. CDR3 coding DNA: TGTGCCAGTAGTCCATGGGGACAGGGGTGGGTTGAAGCTTTCTTT. Translated, it gives CASSPWGQGWVEAFF.

Only a few counts were recorded for this clonotype. The DNA for the CDR3 is TGTGCCAGCAGTCCCAGACACCCAGCTAACTATGGCTACACCTTC. Protein sequence: CASSPRHPANYGYTF. The chain couples TRBV12-3 or TRBV12-4 to TRBJ1-2, with unresolved D. V was clipped by 5 bases and J by 0 bases, with 13 bases between them. There are 15 residues in the CDR3.

This clonotype was counted between two and nine times. J is TRBJ2-1 and V is TRBV7-3; 8 bases align to TRBD2. Trimming took 5 bases from V and 9 from J; bases not matched to a gene: 6. There are 13 residues in the CDR3. Germline V gives CDR1 SGHTA, CDR2 FQGTGA. DNA of the CDR3: TGTGCCAGCAGCATGACTAGCGTTGGTGAGCAGTTCTTC. This codes for CASSMTSVGEQFF.

CDR3 residues: CASSLIASLAGGPGRGEQFF. DNA for the CDR3: TGTGCCAGCAGCTTAATCGCTTCCCTAGCGGGAGGCCCCGGGCGGGGTGAGCAGTTCTTC. The chain recombines TRBV7-9 with TRBJ2-1, with TRBD2 identical over 11 bases. Germline V CDR1 and CDR2: SEHNR, FQNEAQ (reference sequence). V lost 2 bases and J lost 9; bases outside the gene matches: 21. The CDR3 length is 20 residues.

Regarding this clonotype: A read error may account for a junction end that differs from germline. This chain joins TRBV4-1 and TRBJ2-7; D is unresolved. Germline assignment: CDR1 MGHRA and CDR2 YSYEKL. The CDR3 is 13 amino acids. The CDR3 here is CASSQSGDYGQYF. The CDR3 DNA reads as TGCGCCAGCAGCCAATCAGGAGATTACGGGCAGTACTTC.

A few counts support this clonotype. V usage is TRBV27 and J usage is TRBJ1-1; no definite D call. The CDR3 loop spans 15 amino acids. Per germline, CDR1 MNHEY and CDR2 SMNVEV (reference sequence). V dropped 7 bases and J dropped 0 bases, with 15 bases sitting between them. CDR3 protein: CASNRAQGLNTEAFF. In nucleotides, the CDR3 is TGTGCCAGCAATCGGGCACAAGGGTTGAACACTGAAGCTTTCTTT.

This chain joins TRBV20-1 and TRBJ1-5; weak D call: TRBD1 (6 bases). Germline loops: CDR1 DFQATT, CDR2 SNEGSKA (reference sequence). The CDR3 has 15 amino acids. The germline V and J ends were trimmed by 0 bases and 6 bases, with 15 bases remaining between them. The CDR3 nucleotides read TGCAGTGCTAGAGATCGGGGGGGAGGGGGTCAGCCCCAGCATTTT. This codes for CSARDRGGGGQPQHF.

This clonotype was detected only a few times. J is TRBJ1-1 and V is TRBV6-6; TRBD1 aligns across 8 bases. This CDR3 contains 16 residues. Germline lookup yields CDR1 MNHNY and CDR2 SVGAGI (reference sequence). V was pared by 4 bases and J by 3 bases, with 10 bases of the junction left unmatched. The CDR3 coding sequence is TGTGCCAGCAGTTTCCTCAGGGGGCTTGTCGACACTGAAGCTTTCTTT. Protein sequence: CASSFLRGLVDTEAFF.